This T cell receptor (beta chain) was recovered during a study of cytomegalovirus exposure and HLA in healthy donors. Turning to the study itself: Counted in an early data release were approximately 80 million unique TCRs from HLA-typed donors.

60 Vbeta and 13 Jbeta primers were used in PCR. Sequencing used immunoSEQ multiplex PCR; TCRdb keeps in-frame clones, though not all of them. Recorded here are around 44,000 clones; the top ten clones represent about 6%. The CDR3 extends over 16 amino acids. Germline CDR1 is MRHNA and CDR2 is SNTAGT. V lost 5 bases and J lost 7, with 21 bases in between. In the case of this clone: Its antigen is still unknown.

Healthy bone marrow donors made up the cohort. Study-level results: The authors confirmed in vitro that a few CMV-associated chains were specific for CMV antigens.

The clonotype was recovered from a male donor in good health and CMV-seropositive. The sample was PBMCs. This chain connects TRBV6-4 to TRBJ2-4; no definite D call. The CDR3 is CASSLPRLPERNIQYF. CDR3 sequence (DNA): TGTGCCAGCAGTCTACCCCGACTCCCCGAACGGAACATTCAGTACTTC.